The present entry profiles one T cell receptor (beta chain) with its context. The antigen remains undetermined. This sample stems from a study of cytomegalovirus exposure and HLA in healthy donors. Study-level background: Falling in the Caucasian-associated ancestry cluster were approximately 86% of 350 to 400 genotyped donors.

The CDR3 contains 14 residues. Germline assignment: CDR1 MNHNS and CDR2 SASEGT. PCR amplification relied on 60 Vbeta primers (plus 13 Jbeta primers). TCRdb's copy holds only in-frame clones and misses some; the assay was immunoSEQ multiplex PCR. The sample lists about 140,000 clones, roughly 76% seen once, with about 1.2% in the top ten. General study points: Previously analyzed data showed that most TCR beta V segments were productive at a frequency of about 87% or about 30%. Later analysis reportedly placed an Asian-associated ancestry cluster below the roughly 630-donor mean in N-insertions. The authors listed 150 to 200 TCR beta chains as cytomegalovirus-associated.

The genes are TRBV6-1 and TRBJ2-5; 9 bases line up with TRBD1. The J call is doubtful: the DNA matches TRBJ2-7 better. This sequence was found in a middle-aged woman in good health and CMV-seronegative. The sample was PBMCs. The CDR3, as DNA: TGTGCCAGCACGGCGACAGGGGGTGACGGCGAGCAGTACTTC. Residues: CASTATGGDGEQYF.